This entry is about one T cell receptor beta chain. Its antigen specificity is not known. Base qualities are not recorded, but no much larger clone differs from it by a single base. The intended sense of this specimen's treatment or condition label: AdE1-LMPpoly-expanded autologous EBV-specific T-cell therapy followed by anti-PD-1 nivolumab. Genomic DNA was extracted from sorted cells using the Qiagen DNeasy Kit. TCR beta chain deep sequencing was performed on the immunoSEQ platform. For the original study's pipeline: The immunoSEQ Analyzer software was used to analyze the repertoire data. Sourced from immuneACCESS, this table was stored by TCRdb with only in-frame sequences that have V and J called. A share of the clones is absent; for the studies checked, an unresolved V gene accounts for under half, and the remainder has no known explanation. Clonal size and the V and J genes are those of that table, whereas D and trimming came from the DNA. The sample table records 20,000 or so clones; roughly 84% of these occur just once. The ten top clones hold around 32% of the sample.

The germline V gene specifies MNHEY as CDR1 and SVGAGI as CDR2. The CDR3, from cysteine to phenylalanine, totals 14 residues. Solely the CDR3 DNA is kept, with 42 bases framed from the first base. The junction carries 12 bases between V and J, which are trimmed by 0 bases and 6 bases respectively. These data originate in a study of EBV T-cell therapy then PD-1 blockade in nasopharyngeal carcinoma listed by TCRdb under 2021. The chain was built from TRBV6-5 and TRBJ2-7; the D gene is possibly TRBD2, with 6 bases matching. The sample in question was CD8+ T cells from blood, obtained around day 35 from a patient whose treatment included autologous EBV-specific T cells and nivolumab. This sequence originates from a man aged 35 to 55 with nasopharyngeal carcinoma. The DNA sequence reads TGTGCCAGCAGTTACTCGCGGGGAAGCTCCGAGCAGTACTTC. This sequence encodes CASSYSRGSSEQYF.